This TCR beta chain derives from a study of T cells in Graves' hyperthyroidism and ophthalmopathy (dated by TCRdb to the late 2010s). About the full investigation: Peripheral blood was sampled at the time of initial diagnosis, prior to any treatment. Thyroid tissue and blood T-cell repertoires from roughly six Graves' hyperthyroidism patients were also compared in the study. After blood sampling, hyperthyroidism patients were treated with methimazole at a starting dose of 30 mg daily, and ophthalmopathy patients were treated with high-dose intravenous methylprednisolone. To identify distinguishing TCR V-J signatures, a discovery cohort of about a hundred patients was used, comprising under 45 with Graves' ophthalmopathy and some 60 with stable Graves' hyperthyroidism. The paper describes TCR Vbeta CDR3 sequencing of some 130 peripheral blood samples, made up of around 41 ophthalmopathy patients, roughly 80 hyperthyroidism patients and roughly 17 progressor patients. The approximately 98 discovery patients were randomly divided into training and test sets at a 7:3 ratio. Prospective prediction of ophthalmopathy was tested in an independent validation cohort consisting of some 19 hyperthyroidism patients and more than 15 patients who later progressed to ophthalmopathy.

This clonotype was detected ten times or more. Which antigen it targets is not known. It has no much larger one-base neighbor in the sample; base qualities were not kept. Broad study findings and their caveats: A 13 V-J signature model separated ophthalmopathy from stable hyperthyroidism, with approximately 87% sensitivity and roughly 84% specificity in cross-validation and 80%/75% in testing. In validation, progression to ophthalmopathy was predicted by the model with nearly 71% sensitivity and roughly 72% specificity, a median of around 6.5 months before onset. Sample size was not statistically predetermined, and blinding of investigators to group allocation was not performed. Most expanded thyroid clonotypes (frequency above 0.001) were also detected in blood, a finding suggesting that blood repertoires may reflect thyroid immune responses.

Hyperthyroidism patients were newly diagnosed, with disease duration under 2 months, and aged 18 to 65 years. The study excluded patients with uncontrolled infections, other autoimmune diseases, pregnancy or lactation. Clinical symptoms, serum thyroxine and TRAb, thyroid ultrasound, and orbital computed tomography formed the basis for the diagnoses. Blood from progressor patients was collected at the time of first diagnosis with hyperthyroidism, before any ophthalmopathy symptoms had appeared. Ficoll-Paque density gradient centrifugation was used to isolate PBMCs from approximately 10 ml of fresh peripheral blood. Patients classed as progressors first received a Graves' hyperthyroidism diagnosis and then went on to develop ophthalmopathy during follow-up. Trizol reagent was used to extract total RNA, and RNA quality was then checked on an Agilent 2100 Bioanalyzer. The TCR beta CDR3 regions were amplified from RNA transcripts. The first round of RT-PCR for the TCR CDR3 was performed with the HTBI primer set and the Qiagen OneStep RT-PCR kit. Libraries were constructed in a second round of multiplex PCR, after which size selection and purification were carried out. Sequencing of the libraries was done on an Illumina HiSeq2000 using paired-end 100 bp reads. Regarding the original processing steps: Raw data were processed with SOAPnuke, discarding reads with adapters, uncalled bases, mean Phred below 15, or no exact constant-primer or identifier match. High-quality paired reads were merged using COPE v1.2.5, and each unique nucleotide sequence was defined as a clonotype. MiTCR v1.1 was used to align clonotypes to the IMGT TRBV, TRBD and TRBJ reference segments. The analysis included only V-J combinations with a frequency above 0.0001, which together covered approximately 99% of the repertoires. A TCS score was defined as the ratio between F50 (clonal expansion) and ExV (chaos), using BLOSUM62-based TCRdist between CDR3 peptides within each V-J. Welch's t-statistics and random forest reduced roughly 540 V-J features to roughly 13, which were used in a naive Bayes classifier (R e1071). Through fastp at Q25 and MiXCR, TCRdb rebuilt clones from the public reads, retaining in-frame beta chains. All rows with the same CDR3 protein become a single entry with the most common DNA and genes. TCRdb, not the authors, supplied the V and J calls. Counted in this sample were around 350,000 distinct CDR3 sequences; 17% of them appeared once. The ten largest clones add up to approximately 33% of the sample.

The sequenced sample consisted of blood. The TCR sequence derives from a woman in her twenties or thirties with Graves' hyperthyroidism that later progressed to Graves' ophthalmopathy.

The sequenced DNA: TGTGCCAGCAGTTTAAGGATATCCGGGGACAGTTACTACGAGCAGTACTTC. Translation gives CASSLRISGDSYYEQYF. The chain uses TRBV27 and TRBJ2-7, with TRBD1 matching 7 junction bases. Including the terminal cysteine and phenylalanine, the CDR3 comprises 17 residues. Just the 51-base CDR3 DNA is kept, in frame starting at base 1. Ends trimmed: V by 2 bases, J by 3 bases; bases unmatched to a gene: 13. The germline V gene (reference sequence) sets CDR1 to MNHEY and CDR2 to SMNVEV.